This T cell receptor beta chain was sequenced for a study of T cell repertoires in cytomegalovirus infection. Looking at the study overall: CMV epitopes used comprised recently identified HLA-C-restricted ones and well-studied HLA-B-restricted ones. Public TCR beta signatures marked donors with CMV infection and the matching HLA. General study results and limits: What dominated the ex vivo response were HLA-C-restricted CMV-specific TCR beta clonotypes.

About this clonotype: Antigen specificity is unknown.

The CDR3 totals 16 residues. V gave up 5 bases and J gave up 7 bases; unmatched junction bases: 10. Germline CDR1 and CDR2: MNHEY and SMNVEV (reference sequence). Each CDR3 protein gets one entry after TCRdb re-called the reads with MiXCR. Here the sample spans 600,000 to 700,000 distinct CDR3 sequences, around 30% being singletons. This chain links TRBV27 with TRBJ2-1, with 11 bases fitting TRBD2. This clonotype originated in a human donor in good health (CMV status not recorded). Some clones in this sample may be carry-over from other donors' samples. Sequencing was performed on cultured PBMCs, taken from culture after CMV antigen stimulation. The CDR3 loop reads CASSTPGTSGANEQFF. For the CDR3, the DNA is TGTGCCAGCAGTACCCCCGGGACTAGCGGAGCTAATGAGCAGTTCTTC.